The clone carrying this T cell receptor beta chain was seen a single time. Treatment meaning: preoperative locoregional IRX-2 cytokine immunotherapy. The data stem from a study of preoperative IRX-2 immunotherapy in early breast cancer. Libraries were prepared by immunoSEQ multiplex PCR; TCRdb keeps only in-frame clonotypes and omits some of them. The table shows about 98,000 clones, with 75% to 90% occurring only once. The specimen was tumor tissue, collected after IRX-2 immunotherapy. This sequence originates from a human donor with breast cancer.

As DNA, the CDR3 is TGTGCCAGCAGTTCCCTCTTTGTGGGAACAGACGACGAGCAGTACTTC. Translated, it gives CASSSLFVGTDDEQYF. The J gene is TRBJ2-7, the V gene TRBV6-8; D gene unclear. Germline-derived CDR1 and CDR2 are MNHGY and SAAAGT. The CDR3 runs 16 residues. The V end was cut by 4 bases, the J end by 5 bases, with 21 bases between.